This is a list of T cell receptor beta chains from one sample in a study of graft-versus-host responses after intestinal transplantation. The antigens these receptors bind are not known. Sequenced by immunoSEQ multiplex PCR; TCRdb stores in-frame clones only, minus some. Of about 110,000 clones listed, more than 90% are singletons. Sequencing used unstimulated CD4+ T cells sorted from spleen or lymph node cells, obtained before transplant. The source of these receptors is a human donor who was the organ donor for an intestinal transplant. Each CDR3 is given with its conserved first and last residue. Each record gives: D gene, J gene, V gene, CDR3 DNA, CDR3 protein. A D gene is named only where the DNA matches it firmly.

>TRBD2|TRBJ2-4|TRBV4-1
TGCGCCAGCAGCCAAGATCTAGCGGGTGCCTCCATAGCCAAAAACATTCAGTACTTC
CASSQDLAGASIAKNIQYF
>.|TRBJ1-4|TRBV6-1
TGTGCCAGCAGTGGATCTGCAACTAATGAAAAACTGTTTTTT
CASSGSATNEKLFF
>TRBD1|TRBJ2-1|TRBV6-1
TGTGCCAGCGGGCAGGGGGCTTACAATGAGCAGTTCTTC
CASGQGAYNEQFF
>TRBD2|TRBJ2-1|TRBV29-1
TGCAGCGTTGGGCTAGCGGCACTTAATGAGCAGTTCTTC
CSVGLAALNEQFF
>.|TRBJ1-4|TRBV29-1
TGCAGCGGAGGAAATGAAAAACTGTTTTTT
CSGGNEKLFF
>.|TRBJ2-3|TRBV20-1
TGCAGTGCTCCCAACACAGATACGCAGTATTTT
CSAPNTDTQYF
>TRBD1|TRBJ1-5|TRBV6-5
TGTGCCAGCAGTAAAGACAGGGGCAAGCCCCAGCATTTT
CASSKDRGKPQHF
>TRBD2|TRBJ2-7|TRBV5-1
TGCGCCAGCAGACGGGAGGGGTACGAGCAGTACTTC
CASRREGYEQYF
>.|TRBJ2-3|TRBV10-3
TGTGCCATCAGTGAGTCGAAAGGGGCGAGAACAGATACGCAGTATTTT
CAISESKGARTDTQYF
>.|TRBJ2-7|TRBV5-4
TGTGCCAGCAGCTTCGGTGGGGGTCACGGTTACGAGCAGTACTTC
CASSFGGGHGYEQYF
>.|TRBJ1-3|TRBV30
TGTGCCTGGAGTGTGGGTCTTGGGGGATCCTTCTCTGGAAACACCATATATTTT
CAWSVGLGGSFSGNTIYF
>.|TRBJ2-7|TRBV30
TGTGCCTGGAGACGTTCCTTCTACGAGCAGTACTTC
CAWRRSFYEQYF
>.|TRBJ1-1|TRBV6-1
TGTGCCAGCAGTGAAAGGCGAAGGGGCTCTGGGACTGAAGCTTTCTTT
CASSERRRGSGTEAFF